Below are 8 T cell receptor beta chains sequenced from a single sample in a study of blood T cell repertoires in COVID-19. Method: immunoSEQ multiplex PCR; TCRdb's copy keeps in-frame clones and lacks some. The sample has about 96,000 clones; 70% to 85% are singletons. Sample: peripheral blood. The source is a woman aged 55-69 years with acute or convalescent COVID-19.

This clone turned up a few times. The chain has TRBV7-9 and TRBJ1-1, with a weak D call TRBD1 (6 bases). Germline V gene data show CDR1 as SEHNR and CDR2 as FQNEAQ (reference sequence). The V end was cut by 4 bases, the J end by 3 bases, with 18 bases between. This CDR3 spans 16 amino acids. CDR3 nucleotide sequence: TGTGCCAGCAGCTCCCGGGACAATGGGCCTGACACTGAAGCTTTCTTT. Its translation is CASSSRDNGPDTEAFF.

The chain couples TRBV5-6 to TRBJ1-1; tentatively, D is TRBD1 (5 bases). The CDR3 is made up of 14 amino acids. Germline CDR1 is SGHDT and CDR2 is YYEEEE. With 6 bases removed from V and 4 bases from J, the gap between germline ends came to 16 bases. This chain's CDR3 is CASNTGAAGTEAFF. CDR3 sequence (DNA): TGTGCCAGCAATACAGGTGCGGCAGGCACTGAAGCTTTCTTT.

The chain has TRBV14 and TRBJ2-5; no reliable D call. The CDR3 consists of 14 residues. Deletions cut 0 bases from V and 1 base from J, with 6 bases between. CDR1 is SGHDN and CDR2 is FVKESK in the germline V gene. DNA of the CDR3: TGTGCCAGCAGCCAAGATCAGTCCCAAGAGACCCAGTACTTC. It translates to CASSQDQSQETQYF.

The V and J genes are TRBV7-9 and TRBJ2-7, with D possibly TRBD1 on 6 matching bases. This CDR3 contains 16 residues. From germline, CDR1 is SEHNR and CDR2 FQNEAQ (reference sequence). Trimming removed 5 bases at V and 4 bases at J, with 21 bases between. The CDR3 bases are TGTGCCAGCAGCACCTGGGGGCCGGGCCTAACTTACGAGCAGTACTTC. Amino acid sequence: CASSTWGPGLTYEQYF.

V and J are TRBV27 and TRBJ1-1; D not certain. The CDR3 spans 12 residues. Looked up from germline, CDR1 is MNHEY and CDR2 is SMNVEV (reference sequence). V lost 5 bases to trimming and J lost 1 base, with 5 bases between them. Written as DNA, the CDR3 is TGTGCCAGCAGTCAACAGAACACTGAAGCTTTCTTT. Protein sequence: CASSQQNTEAFF.

The rearrangement uses TRBV6-2 or TRBV6-3 and TRBJ2-3; tentatively, D is TRBD1 (6 bases). V was shortened by 0 bases and J by 5 bases, with 21 bases between the two germline ends. Per germline, CDR1 MNHEY and CDR2 SVGEGT. CDR3 length: 18 residues. As DNA, the CDR3 is TGTGCCAGCAGTTACTCGGGCTCCTCAACAGGGACCCAAGATACGCAGTATTTT. Protein: CASSYSGSSTGTQDTQYF.

V gene TRBV7-3 combines with J gene TRBJ2-1, with TRBD2 matching 7 bases. This CDR3 spans 15 amino acids. Unmatched junction bases numbered 7, after V lost 4 bases and J lost 4 bases. Germline V gene sequence: CDR1 SGHTA, CDR2 FQGTGA. The CDR3: CASSSGGMPYNEQFF. DNA of the CDR3: TGTGCCAGCAGCTCCGGGGGGATGCCTTACAATGAGCAGTTCTTC.

The chain couples TRBV10-3 to TRBJ1-4; 8 bases are a match to TRBD1. CDR3 size: 14 residues. V lost 7 bases to trimming and J lost 2 bases; unmatched junction nucleotides: 3. CDR1 and CDR2 (germline): ENHRY, SYGVKD. CDR3 bases: TGTGCCATCAAAGGACAGGGCACTAATGAAAAACTGTTTTTT. Amino acid sequence: CAIKGQGTNEKLFF.